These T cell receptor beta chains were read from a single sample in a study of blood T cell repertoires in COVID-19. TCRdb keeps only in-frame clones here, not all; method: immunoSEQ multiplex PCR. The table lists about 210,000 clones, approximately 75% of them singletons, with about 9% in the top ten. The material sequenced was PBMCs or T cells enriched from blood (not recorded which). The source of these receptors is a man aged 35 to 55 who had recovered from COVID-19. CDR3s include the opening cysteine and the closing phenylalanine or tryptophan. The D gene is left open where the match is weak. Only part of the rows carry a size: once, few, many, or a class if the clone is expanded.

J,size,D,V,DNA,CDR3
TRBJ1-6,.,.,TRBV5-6,TGTGCCAGCAGCCCGGGTAATGGACCCCTCCACTTT,CASSPGNGPLHF
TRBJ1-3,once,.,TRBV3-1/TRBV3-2,TGTGCCAGCAGCCCAAGGACACTTACTGGAAACACCATATATTTT,CASSPRTLTGNTIYF
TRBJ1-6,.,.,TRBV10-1,TGCGCCAGCAGTGAAGACAGTTCACCCCTCCACTTT,CASSEDSSPLHF
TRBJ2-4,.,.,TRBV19,TGTGCCAGTAGTATATCCCGCCGAGGGGGTTTAGCCAAAAACATTCAGTACTTC,CASSISRRGGLAKNIQYF
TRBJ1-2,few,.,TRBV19,TGTGCCAGTAGTTTCCCTGCACAGGGTAACTATGGCTACACCTTC,CASSFPAQGNYGYTF
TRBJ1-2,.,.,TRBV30,TGTGCCTGGAGCCCAGATTACCGCGGGGGCTACACCTTC,CAWSPDYRGGYTF
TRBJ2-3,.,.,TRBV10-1,TGCGCCAGCAGTGAGTGGGCCGATACGCAGTATTTT,CASSEWADTQYF
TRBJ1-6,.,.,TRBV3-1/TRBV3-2,TGTGCCAGCAGCCAAGACAGTGGTCGTTCACCCCTCCACTTT,CASSQDSGRSPLHF
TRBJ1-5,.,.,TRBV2,TGTGCCAGCAGTGGGGCAAGATTCAATCAGCCCCAGCATTTT,CASSGARFNQPQHF
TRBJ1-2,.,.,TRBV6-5,TGTGCCACCCGGAAGCAACCCTCGGCGGACTATGGCTACACCTTC,CATRKQPSADYGYTF
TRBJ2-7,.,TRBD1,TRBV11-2,TGTGCCAGCAGCCTGGGACAGGGGCCCTACGAGCAGTACTTC,CASSLGQGPYEQYF
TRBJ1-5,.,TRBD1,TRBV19,TGTGCCAGTTATCCGGGACAGGGATTAGGGCAGCCCCAGCATTTT,CASYPGQGLGQPQHF
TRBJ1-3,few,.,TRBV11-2,TGTGCCAGCAGCTTCTTGAGTAATGGAAACACCATATATTTT,CASSFLSNGNTIYF
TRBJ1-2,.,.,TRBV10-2,TGCGCCAGCAGTGAGGGGCAGGGCTACTATGGCTACACCTTC,CASSEGQGYYGYTF
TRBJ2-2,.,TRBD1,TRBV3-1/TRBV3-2,TGTGCCAGCACACAGGGGGCAGGGGAGCTGTTTTTT,CASTQGAGELFF
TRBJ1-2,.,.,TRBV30,TGTGCCTGGAGCGACCAGGGGCTACGGGCAAACTATGGCTACACCTTC,CAWSDQGLRANYGYTF
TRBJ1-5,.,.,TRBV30,TGTGCCTGGAGTCGTGGGCAGGTTAAGAATCAGCCCCAGCATTTT,CAWSRGQVKNQPQHF
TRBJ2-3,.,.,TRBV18,TGTGCCAGCTCACCGTATCAGGTGTTTGGGACAGATACGCAGTATTTT,CASSPYQVFGTDTQYF
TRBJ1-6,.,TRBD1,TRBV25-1,TGTGCCAGCAGTGAATTCGGACAGGTGGATTCACCCCTCCACTTT,CASSEFGQVDSPLHF
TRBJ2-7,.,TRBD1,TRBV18,TGTGCCAGCTCACCCGGGACAGGGGGTTACGAGCAGTACTTC,CASSPGTGGYEQYF
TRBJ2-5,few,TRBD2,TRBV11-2,TGTGCCAGCAGCTTAGTCGGGGGGGCCTCCCAAGAGACCCAGTACTTC,CASSLVGGASQETQYF
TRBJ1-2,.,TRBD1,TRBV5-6,TGTGCCAGCAGCCAACGTCGGACAGGGCCCACTAACTATGGCTACACCTTC,CASSQRRTGPTNYGYTF
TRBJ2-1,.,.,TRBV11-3,TGTGCCAGCAGCTTAGACGGGGAGGCGGGCTCCTACAATGAGCAGTTCTTC,CASSLDGEAGSYNEQFF
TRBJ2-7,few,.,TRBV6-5,TGTGCCAGCCTGTCTTTCTGGGGGCCCTCCTACGAGCAGTACTTC,CASLSFWGPSYEQYF
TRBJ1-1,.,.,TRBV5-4,TGTGCCAGCAGCCCCCGCGGAGGGGTAAGGCCTGAAGCTTTCTTT,CASSPRGGVRPEAFF
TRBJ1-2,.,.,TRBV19,TGTGCCAGTATGTTGAGCGACTTGGGCTATGGCTACACCTTC,CASMLSDLGYGYTF
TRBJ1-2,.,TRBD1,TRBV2,TGTGCCAGCAGCCTCCTCGGACAGGGCTTTGATGGCTACACCTTC,CASSLLGQGFDGYTF
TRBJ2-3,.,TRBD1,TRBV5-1,TGCGCCAGCAGTTCGACAGGGCTCCCAGATACGCAGTATTTT,CASSSTGLPDTQYF
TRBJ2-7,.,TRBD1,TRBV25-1,TGTGCCAGCAGTGGACAGGGTTCCTACGAGCAGTACTTC,CASSGQGSYEQYF